These 26 T cell receptor beta chains originate from one sample sequenced in a study of metastatic and nonmetastatic thyroid tumors. TCRdb re-called the PCR reads via MiXCR. The sample includes over 15,000 clones, about 29% seen only once; the top ten take around 15%. None of the patients had undergone any treatment ahead of thyroid surgery. Sequenced input: tumor tissue. The receptors shown here come from a female donor with papillary thyroid cancer or a benign thyroid nodule (not recorded which). Some clones in this sample may be carry-over from other donors' samples.

V usage is TRBV30 and J usage is TRBJ2-7, with D perhaps matching TRBD2 (6 bases). CDR3 length: 16 amino acids. The V gene lost 3 bases and the J gene lost 6 bases, with 24 bases spanning the gap. The germline V gene has CDR1 GTSNPN and CDR2 SVGIG (reference sequence). CDR3 protein: CAWSRKGVTGASEQYF. The CDR3 DNA is TGTGCCTGGAGCCGAAAAGGGGTGACGGGAGCGAGCGAGCAGTACTTC.

By sample fraction, this clone is medium-sized (0.01 to 0.1%). CDR3 residues: CASSQDGRQETQYF. CDR3 coding DNA: TGTGCCAGCAGCCAGGACGGACGCCAAGAGACCCAGTACTTC. This chain joins TRBV3-1 and TRBJ2-5; the D is unclear. V lost 3 bases, J lost 1 base, and 9 bases lay in between. From germline, CDR1 is LGHDT and CDR2 YNNKEL (reference sequence). This CDR3 has 14 amino acids.

The table lists this clone with a few counts. The chain employs TRBV29-1 and TRBJ1-2; 9 bases align to TRBD1. Germline assignment: CDR1 SQVTM and CDR2 ANQGSEA. Germline trimming cut 7 bases from V and 8 bases from J; bases unmatched to any gene: 11. There are 13 residues in the CDR3. The CDR3 nucleotides read TGCAGCGCTCCCCGGGGACAGGGAGTGGGCTACACCTTC. Its translation is CSAPRGQGVGYTF.

By sample share, this clone is medium-sized. The rearrangement uses TRBV6-2 or TRBV6-3 and TRBJ2-2, with D unclear. Germline loops: CDR1 MNHEY, CDR2 SVGEGT. The CDR3 length is 13 residues. The V end lost 3 bases, the J end lost 8 bases, and 10 bases lay between the germline ends. CDR3 amino acids: CASSYGLPGELFF. CDR3 bases: TGTGCCAGCAGTTATGGCCTCCCGGGGGAGCTGTTTTTT.

Within the sample, this clone is medium-sized. The CDR3 sequence is CASSLEVGPQHF. CDR3 in DNA: TGTGCCAGCAGTTTAGAAGTCGGGCCCCAGCATTTT. The rearrangement links TRBV12-3 or TRBV12-4 to TRBJ1-5, with unresolved D. This CDR3 has 12 amino acids. The ends were cut back, 1 base at V and 9 bases at J, with 7 bases in the middle.

This clone was seen repeatedly, ten times or more. Other DNA sequences in the same sample also yield this CDR3. V and J are TRBV20-1 and TRBJ1-2; 11 nucleotides align to TRBD1. V was clipped by 1 base and J by 4 bases; unmatched bases: 11. The CDR3 spans 17 residues. Germline CDR1 reads DFQATT; CDR2 reads SNEGSKA (reference sequence). CDR3 amino acids: CSARGAGTGGPGYGYTF. The CDR3 nucleotides are TGCAGTGCTAGAGGGGCGGGGACAGGGGGTCCGGGCTATGGCTACACCTTC.

The V call is TRBV12-3 or TRBV12-4, the J call TRBJ1-2, with TRBD1 matching over 8 bases. Unmatched junction bases numbered 12, after V lost 5 bases and J lost 4 bases. The CDR3 totals 16 residues. As DNA, the CDR3 is TGTGCCAGCAGTCTGGGGACAGGTCTCTCCAGCTATGGCTACACCTTC. This gives the protein CASSLGTGLSSYGYTF.

This clone was found many times. V usage is TRBV4-3 and J usage is TRBJ2-7; 8 bases are a match to TRBD2. The CDR3 spans 14 residues. Germline values: CDR1 LGHNA, CDR2 YSLEER. V trimming: 3 bases; J trimming: 3 bases; junction bases outside the gene matches: 4. This CDR3 is CASSHRAGGYEQYF. CDR3 nucleotides: TGCGCCAGCAGCCATCGGGCGGGAGGCTACGAGCAGTACTTC.

J is TRBJ2-7 and V is TRBV7-2; D gene uncertain. Germline loops: CDR1 SGHTA, CDR2 FQGNSA. This CDR3 spans 13 amino acids. Trimming cost V 3 bases and J 4 bases, with 10 bases left between them. This chain's CDR3 is CASSFEVSYEQYF. The CDR3 nucleotides are TGTGCCAGCAGCTTTGAGGTGTCATACGAGCAGTACTTC.

V is TRBV29-1 and J is TRBJ2-1; TRBD2 aligns across 15 bases. After removal of 6 bases from V and 0 bases from J, the junction contained 3 bases not matched to a gene. Germline CDR1 and CDR2: SQVTM and ANQGSEA. The CDR3 is made up of 16 amino acids. The CDR3 protein is CSVGLAGGFSYNEQFF. The CDR3 bases are TGCAGCGTGGGACTAGCGGGAGGTTTCTCCTACAATGAGCAGTTCTTC.

At least ten counts were recorded for this clone. The chain combines TRBV6-5 with TRBJ2-3; D is perhaps TRBD1 or TRBD2 (6 bases each). The CDR3 is 19 residues long. Trimming cost V 0 bases and J 2 bases, with 21 bases left between them. Germline assignment: CDR1 MNHEY and CDR2 SVGAGI. The CDR3: CASSYSRARLAGHTDTQYF. The CDR3 DNA follows: TGTGCCAGCAGTTACTCGAGGGCGCGGTTGGCGGGACACACAGATACGCAGTATTTT.

In the case of this clone: Other DNA sequences in the same sample also yield this CDR3. V gene TRBV6-1 combines with J gene TRBJ2-6; a weak D match, TRBD1 (6 bases). V dropped 4 bases and J dropped 0 bases, with 16 bases sitting between them. Germline V CDR1 and CDR2: MNHNS, SASEGT. The CDR3 consists of 18 residues. The CDR3 reads CASSARDILYSGANVLTF. The DNA for the CDR3 is TGTGCCAGCAGTGCCCGGGACATCCTCTACTCTGGGGCCAACGTCCTGACTTTC.

This clone showed up many times. The chain uses TRBV5-4 and TRBJ1-1; D is undetermined. The CDR3 totals 15 residues. The V gene lost 4 bases and the J gene lost 1 base, with 14 bases spanning the gap. Germline V gene lookup returns CDR1 SGHNT and CDR2 YYREEE (reference sequence). The CDR3 nucleotides read TGTGCCAGCAGCCCCCCCGGAAGACAGAACACTGAAGCTTTCTTT. Amino acid sequence: CASSPPGRQNTEAFF. The complete variable domain, with remaining parts taken from reference TRBV5-4 and TRBJ1-1, reads ETGVTQSPTHLIKTRGQQVTLRCSSQSGHNTVSWYQQALGQGPQFIFQYYREEENGRGNFPPRFSGLQFPNYSSELNVNALELDDSALYLCASSPPGRQNTEAFFGQGTRLTVV.

This clone qualifies as medium-sized. The chain recombines TRBV28 with TRBJ1-2; no clear D gene. Germline CDR1 is MDHEN and CDR2 is SYDVKM. Trimming left V 10 bases short and J 5 bases short, with 17 bases between. This CDR3 is built from 13 residues. The CDR3 DNA sequence: TGTGCCACCAATACCGAGAGGTCGTATGGCTACACCTTC. It codes for CATNTERSYGYTF.

This chain connects TRBV4-2 to TRBJ1-2, with unresolved D. The CDR3 covers 15 residues. V lost 1 base to trimming and J lost 2 bases, with 11 bases between them. Germline loops: CDR1 LGHNA, CDR2 YNFKEQ. The CDR3 DNA follows: TGTGCCAGCAGCCAAGTGCAGGTAGAGAACTATGGCTACACCTTC. Protein product: CASSQVQVENYGYTF.

The chain employs TRBV20-1 and TRBJ2-7; 10 positions match TRBD2. The CDR3 is 16 residues long. V lost 8 bases to trimming and J lost 0 bases; unmatched junction nucleotides: 13. The germline CDR1 and CDR2 sequences are DFQATT and SNEGSKA (reference sequence). The DNA for the CDR3 is TGCAGTTCTATACTTCTAGCGGGAGAACGCTCCTACGAGCAGTACTTC. Translated, it gives CSSILLAGERSYEQYF.

This chain connects TRBV5-1 to TRBJ1-5, with unresolved D. The CDR3 loop spans 16 amino acids. Per germline, CDR1 SGHRS and CDR2 YFSETQ. V shed 3 bases and J shed 2 bases, with 15 bases lying between them. This CDR3 reads CASSSPPLSGNQPQHF. The DNA of the CDR3 is TGCGCCAGCAGCTCCCCGCCCCTCAGCGGCAATCAGCCCCAGCATTTT.

This clone was seen at least ten times. The chain links TRBV20-1 to TRBJ2-5; D is perhaps TRBD1 or TRBD2 (5 bases each). Germline V gene lookup returns CDR1 DFQATT and CDR2 SNEGSKA (reference sequence). V lost 4 bases and J 4 bases, leaving 13 bases between the germline ends. The CDR3 runs 13 residues. CDR3 sequence (DNA): TGCAGTGCTACGGGAAGGGGCGCAGAGACCCAGTACTTC. Amino acids: CSATGRGAETQYF.

This clone was seen a handful of times. This chain connects TRBV6-2 or TRBV6-3 to TRBJ1-1; weak D call: TRBD1 (6 bases). Germline assignment: CDR1 MNHEY and CDR2 SVGEGT. V lost 6 bases and J lost 4, with 18 bases in between. The length of the CDR3 is 15 residues. DNA for the CDR3: TGTGCCAGCAGATACAGGGTATTTCAGACCACTGAAGCTTTCTTT. Its protein is CASRYRVFQTTEAFF.

By proportion, this clone is medium-sized (0.01 to 0.1%). V and J are TRBV10-1 and TRBJ2-3; 8 bases align to TRBD2. The J segment lost 6 bases and the V segment lost 4 bases, leaving 9 bases of the junction unmatched. This CDR3 contains 15 residues. Germline-derived CDR1 and CDR2 are WNHNN and SYGVQD (reference sequence). The DNA for the CDR3 is TGCGCCAGCAGTGGGGTAATAGCGGGAATGGATACGCAGTATTTT. Translated, it gives CASSGVIAGMDTQYF.

The rearrangement uses TRBV7-2 and TRBJ2-5; 7 nucleotides align to TRBD2. CDR3 size: 15 residues. V shed 4 bases, J shed 0 bases, and the junction held 5 bases outside the gene matches. Germline V gene data show CDR1 as SGHTA and CDR2 as FQGNSA. CDR3 sequence reads: CASSYRAGHQETQYF. The CDR3 DNA reads TGTGCCAGCAGCTACCGAGCGGGGCACCAAGAGACCCAGTACTTC. Together with reference TRBV7-2 and TRBJ2-5, the CDR3 gives the full variable domain: GAGVSQSPSNKVTEKGKDVELRCDPISGHTALYWYRQSLGQGLEFLIYFQGNSAPDKSGLPSDRFSAERTGGSVSTLTIQRTQQEDSAVYLCASSYRAGHQETQYFGPGTRLLVL.

This clone came up many times. The chain employs TRBV5-1 and TRBJ2-5; TRBD2 matches 13 bases. The CDR3 runs 16 residues. V lost 3 bases, J lost 2 bases, and 4 bases stayed unmatched. Per germline, CDR1 SGHRS and CDR2 YFSETQ. The CDR3 bases are TGCGCCAGCAGCTCCCTGGGACTAGCGGGGCAAGAGACCCAGTACTTC. This translates into CASSSLGLAGQETQYF.

By proportion, this clone is medium-sized. J is TRBJ2-7 and V is TRBV6-1, with D maybe TRBD1 (5 bases). The CDR3 has 16 residues. From germline, CDR1 is MNHNS and CDR2 SASEGT. V dropped 0 bases and J dropped 0 bases, with 12 bases sitting between them. In nucleotides, the CDR3 is TGTGCCAGCAGTGAAGCGGGCTACAGGAGCTCCTACGAGCAGTACTTC. It yields the protein CASSEAGYRSSYEQYF.

The chain combines TRBV6-1 with TRBJ2-7; a possible D gene is TRBD1 (6 bases). Trimming pared 4 bases from V and 0 bases from J, leaving 10 bases between. The CDR3 consists of 14 residues. Looked up from germline, CDR1 is MNHNS and CDR2 is SASEGT. CDR3: CASSVGQSSYEQYF. Here the CDR3 DNA reads TGTGCCAGCAGTGTGGGACAAAGCTCCTACGAGCAGTACTTC.

This clone appeared many times. The J gene is TRBJ2-5, the V gene TRBV9; TRBD2 matches 7 bases. With 1 base clipped from V and 5 bases from J, the junction kept 11 bases outside the gene matches. Germline CDR1 and CDR2: SGDLS and YYNGEE. There are 16 residues in the CDR3. Here the CDR3 DNA reads TGTGCCAGCAGCGTAAATCCCAGCGGGGTAGGGGAGACCCAGTACTTC. Translating it yields CASSVNPSGVGETQYF. The full variable domain, in which reference TRBV9 and TRBJ2-5 provide the parts outside the CDR3, is DSGVTQTPKHLITATGQRVTLRCSPRSGDLSVYWYQQSLDQGLQFLIQYYNGEERAKGNILERFSAQQFPDLHSELNLSSLELGDSALYFCASSVNPSGVGETQYFGPGTRLLVL.

This clone was seen more than once but under ten times. DNA for the CDR3: TGTGCCAGCAGTTTTGGTCCCGGGACGGCTTTCTTT. Amino acid sequence: CASSFGPGTAFF. This chain uses TRBV28 with TRBJ1-1; a possible D gene is TRBD1 (5 bases). Between the trimmed V and J ends, which lost 3 bases and 11 bases, there was a span of 13 bases. CDR1 and CDR2 (germline): MDHEN, SYDVKM. The CDR3 is made up of 12 amino acids.